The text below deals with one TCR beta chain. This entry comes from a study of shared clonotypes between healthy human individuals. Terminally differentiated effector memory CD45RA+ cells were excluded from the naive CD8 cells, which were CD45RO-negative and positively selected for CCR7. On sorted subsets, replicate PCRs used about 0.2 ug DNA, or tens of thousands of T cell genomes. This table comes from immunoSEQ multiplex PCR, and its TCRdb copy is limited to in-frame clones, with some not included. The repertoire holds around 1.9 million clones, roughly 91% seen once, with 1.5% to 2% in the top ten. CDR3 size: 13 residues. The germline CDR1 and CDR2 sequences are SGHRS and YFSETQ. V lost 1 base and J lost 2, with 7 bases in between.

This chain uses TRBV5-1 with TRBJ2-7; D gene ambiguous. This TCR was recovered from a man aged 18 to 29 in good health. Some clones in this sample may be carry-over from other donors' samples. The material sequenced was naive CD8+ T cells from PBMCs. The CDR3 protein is CASSLRSPYEQYF. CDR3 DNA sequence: TGCGCCAGCAGCTTGCGGTCCCCCTACGAGCAGTACTTC.